This T cell receptor beta chain was documented in a study of T-cell memory formation after mild COVID-19. Note on this clonotype: Its target is not known.

The study, taken as a whole, reports: CD4/CD8 balance held among clones contracting day 15 to 85, and later expanders leaned CD4+.

The CDR3 loop spans 15 amino acids. V dropped 0 bases and J dropped 5 bases, with 12 bases sitting between them. Germline CDR1 and CDR2: SGHRS and YFSETQ. TCRdb fed the 5' RACE reads into MiXCR, producing one record per CDR3 protein. The data show about 240,000 distinct CDR3 sequences, 9.4% seen once. The TCR comes from a man younger than 30 who had mild COVID-19 (a few samples of this study predate the infection). Cell type and time point are not known. V usage is TRBV5-1 and J usage is TRBJ2-4, with D perhaps TRBD2 (5 bases). Sequences were obtained from PBMCs or a T cell subset sorted from them (not recorded which). CDR3 sequence (DNA): TGCGCCAGCAGCTTGGCGGCAGGCGGGCAAAACATTCAGTACTTC. Protein sequence: CASSLAAGGQNIQYF.